This paragraph reports one T cell receptor (beta chain). In the original processing: The assay estimated nucleated cells by amplifying reference gene primers. The assay was immunoSEQ multiplex PCR, and TCRdb's table has in-frame clones only and misses some. The DNA was the basis for D and trimming; V, J and clone size are from that table. The sample includes fewer than 200,000 clones, roughly four fifths of them seen just once. This record comes from a study of blood T cell repertoires in COVID-19. CDR3 length: 15 residues. Looked up from germline, CDR1 is LNHNV and CDR2 is YYDKDF (reference sequence). The V gene end was trimmed by 2 bases and the J gene end by 9 bases; junction bases not matched to a gene: 4. Living in 25 or so US areas, the participants were between roughly 18 and 89 years of age.

The material sequenced was PBMCs or T cells enriched from blood (not recorded which). The clonotype originates from a man in his forties or fifties who had recovered from COVID-19. The chain recombines TRBV15 with TRBJ2-1; 13 nucleotides match TRBD2. CDR3 in amino acids: CATSRTSGGAGEQFF. CDR3 DNA sequence: TGTGCCACCAGCAGAACTAGCGGGGGGGCTGGTGAGCAGTTCTTC.